Here is one TCR beta chain with its context. The antigen remains undetermined. Treatment denoted: oral pan-JAK inhibitor, 5-10 mg twice daily. As the sequencing template, cDNA was produced by extracting RNA and reverse transcribing it. The method was immunoSEQ multiplex PCR; TCRdb's version includes in-frame clones alone and lacks a portion of them. The sample includes fewer than 250,000 clones, roughly 60% of them seen just once. The CDR3 extends over 16 amino acids. Germline assignment: CDR1 SGHRS and CDR2 YFSETQ. V was clipped by 4 bases and J by 0 bases; unmatched bases: 10. The sample belongs to a study of CD8+ T cells in alopecia areata. Study-level background: Twice a day, 5 to 10 mg of oral tofacitinib was administered to treated patients.

Study findings and constraints: For patients receiving tofacitinib, scalp clonality and expanded CD8+ clones among the top 100 significantly decreased. Scalp sequencing also captures normal skin's resident alphabeta T cells.

The sequence derives from a human donor with alopecia areata. This sequence joins TRBV5-1 and TRBJ2-7, with TRBD1 matching over 7 bases. This specimen was CD4+ T cells sorted from blood, taken around week 50, from a patient treated with tofacitinib. CDR3 DNA sequence: TGCGCCAGCAGCCCCGGGCTGACAGGGAGCTCCTACGAGCAGTACTTC. It yields the protein CASSPGLTGSSYEQYF.